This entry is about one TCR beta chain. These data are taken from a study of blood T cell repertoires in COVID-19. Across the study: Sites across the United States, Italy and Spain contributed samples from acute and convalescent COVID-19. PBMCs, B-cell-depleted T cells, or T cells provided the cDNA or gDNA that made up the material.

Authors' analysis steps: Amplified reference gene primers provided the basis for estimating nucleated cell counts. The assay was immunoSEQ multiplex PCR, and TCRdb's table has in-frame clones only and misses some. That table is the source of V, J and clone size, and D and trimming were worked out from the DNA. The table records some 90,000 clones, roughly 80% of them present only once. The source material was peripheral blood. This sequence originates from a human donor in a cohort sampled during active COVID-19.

The CDR3 coding sequence is TGTGCCAGCTCTCTAGGGGGACAGGGAACCTACGAGCAGTACTTC. Translated: CASSLGGQGTYEQYF. V gene TRBV18 combines with J gene TRBJ2-7; 9 bases map to TRBD1. J lost 2 bases, V lost 6 bases, and 8 bases had no gene match. Germline CDR1 is KGHSH and CDR2 is LQKENI. This CDR3 contains 15 residues.